This paragraph covers one T cell receptor (beta chain) sequence. The target antigen is unknown. Here immunoSEQ multiplex PCR was the method, and the copy in TCRdb shows in-frame clones only, minus some. The sample comprises about 160,000 clones, just over 90% of which are singletons, and 4.4% rests with the top ten. This entry comes from a study of T cell responses to AZD1222 COVID-19 vaccine. General study points: There were repertoire samples only from the period after the peak T cell response. Spike as a whole was targeted by vaccine-associated CD4 TCRs, dominant at 160-218 and 743-854.

V lost 0 bases and J 4 bases, leaving 10 bases between the germline ends. Germline V gene lookup returns CDR1 LGHNA and CDR2 YNFKEQ. CDR3 size: 16 residues. The receptor was isolated from an adult in good health. The chain uses TRBV4-2 and TRBJ2-6, with a possible D match to TRBD2 (5 bases). The input for sequencing was peripheral blood, taken on day 0 of MenACWY control vaccination. CDR3 region: CASSQDFGVGANVLTF. In nucleotides, the CDR3 is TGTGCCAGCAGCCAAGATTTCGGGGTCGGGGCCAACGTCCTGACTTTC.